This T cell receptor (beta chain) was retrieved from a study of blood T cell repertoires in COVID-19. V trimming: 3 bases; J trimming: 3 bases; junction bases outside the gene matches: 0. The CDR3 covers 15 residues. Germline lookup yields CDR1 SQVTM and CDR2 ANQGSEA. Authors' processing steps: Reference gene primer amplification in the assay estimated nucleated cell counts. The table came from immunoSEQ multiplex PCR; TCRdb's copy has only in-frame clones and leaves some out. V and J calls and clone size are as listed in that table; D and trimming were resolved from the DNA. The table records about 170,000 clones, approximately 84% of them present only once.

This TCR was recovered from a human donor with acute or convalescent COVID-19. The donor label of this sample is uncertain. V and J are TRBV29-1 and TRBJ2-4; 15 bases are shared with TRBD2. The sequencing sample was made of peripheral blood. The CDR3 coding sequence is TGCAGCGTTGAGGGACTAGCGGGGGGCAAAAACATTCAGTACTTC. Translating gives CSVEGLAGGKNIQYF.